These 8 T cell receptor beta chains were all obtained from the same sample, sequenced in a study of blood T cell repertoires in COVID-19. The assay was immunoSEQ multiplex PCR, and TCRdb's table has in-frame clones only and misses some. The sample comprises over 130,000 clones, about 83% of which are singletons, and approximately 3% rests with the top ten. The specimen was PBMCs or T cells enriched from blood (not recorded which). The receptors derive from a woman aged 50 to 60 with acute COVID-19.

The rearrangement uses TRBV9 and TRBJ2-7, with a tentative D call TRBD2 (6 bases). CDR3 size: 14 residues. Trimming pared 2 bases from V and 0 bases from J, leaving 9 bases between. Germline loops: CDR1 SGDLS, CDR2 YYNGEE. The CDR3 bases are TGTGCCAGCAGCGTGGGACTTAACTCCTACGAGCAGTACTTC. Amino acids: CASSVGLNSYEQYF.

A note on this clone: Compared with germline, one end of the junction differs, possibly owing to a read error. The rearrangement joins TRBV10-3 to TRBJ2-7; 8 positions match TRBD2. CDR1 is ENHRY, CDR2 SYGVKD, per germline. This CDR3 has 15 residues. The CDR3 reads CAIAPGGTLSSEQYF. CDR3 DNA sequence: TGTGCCATCGCCCCGGGGGGGACACTGTCCTCCGAGCAGTACTTC.

This clone appeared a single time. The genes are TRBV6-2 or TRBV6-3 and TRBJ2-3; D is ambiguous. The V and J ends lost 4 bases and 0 bases respectively, with 8 bases between them. This CDR3 region has 14 residues. The germline CDR1 and CDR2 sequences are MNHEY and SVGEGT. The CDR3 DNA follows: TGTGCCAGCAGTTTTGGCGGTAGCACAGATACGCAGTATTTT. Translation gives CASSFGGSTDTQYF.

J is TRBJ2-2 and V is TRBV21-1; TRBD2 is the table's D call, not checked against the DNA. TRBV21-1 is noted as a pseudogene. The CDR3 is made up of 9 amino acids. The chain's CDR3 is CASYGELFF. CDR3 bases: TGTGCCAGCTACGGGGAGCTGTTTTTT.

The chain combines TRBV19 with TRBJ1-6; no firm D call. V lost 4 bases and J 8 bases, leaving 12 bases between the germline ends. The germline V gene encodes CDR1 LNHDA and CDR2 SQIVND (reference sequence). The CDR3 is 14 residues long. This chain's CDR3 is CASSTSIRDSPLHF. In DNA form, the CDR3 reads TGTGCCAGTAGTACCAGCATTCGGGATTCACCCCTCCACTTT.

The chain carries TRBV6-4 and TRBJ2-2; D gene unclear. The CDR3 is 14 amino acids. V dropped 5 bases and J dropped 1 base, with 8 bases sitting between them. Germline CDR1 is MRHNA and CDR2 is SNTAGT. CDR3 bases: TGTGCCAGCAGTCTCACATGGAACACCGGGGAGCTGTTTTTT. This sequence encodes CASSLTWNTGELFF.

This clone was seen a single time. The chain has TRBV7-2 and TRBJ2-7; 12 bases match TRBD2. Germline loops: CDR1 SGHTA, CDR2 FQGNSA. After removal of 1 base from V and 2 bases from J, the junction contained 9 bases not matched to a gene. This CDR3 is built from 18 residues. The CDR3, as DNA: TGTGCCAGCAGCTTAGTCCCCGGACTAGCGGGAAGACCCTACGAGCAGTACTTC. It is translated as CASSLVPGLAGRPYEQYF.

Of note for this clone: Mismatch with germline at one junction end may stem from a read error. This chain uses TRBV9 with TRBJ2-6; possibly TRBD2 for D (7 bases). There are 21 residues in the CDR3. Germline loops: CDR1 SGDLS, CDR2 YYNGEE. CDR3 loop: CARSVSLPRGGKYSGANVLTF. As DNA, the CDR3 is TGTGCCCGCAGCGTATCTCTTCCGAGGGGGGGAAAGTACTCTGGGGCCAACGTCCTGACTTTC. The complete variable domain, with remaining parts taken from reference TRBV9 and TRBJ2-6, reads DSGVTQTPKHLITATGQRVTLRCSPRSGDLSVYWYQQSLDQGLQFLIQYYNGEERAKGNILERFSAQQFPDLHSELNLSSLELGDSALYFCARSVSLPRGGKYSGANVLTFGAGSRLTVL.